This T cell receptor (beta chain) was identified in a study of long-term antiretroviral therapy in people with HIV. Overall study: Earliest sampling preceded the 2015 immediate-ART recommendation by about a decade.

At the survey level, the v3.0 immunoSEQ assay was run. Here immunoSEQ multiplex PCR was the method, and the copy in TCRdb shows in-frame clones only, minus some. Of around 15,000 clones in the sample, 94% were seen once. CDR1 and CDR2 from the germline V gene are SQVTM and ANQGSEA. Trimming took off 6 bases at V and 4 bases at J, with 12 bases between the two ends. This CDR3 has 12 amino acids. The United States was where all participants with HIV were treated. Remarks on this clone: Antigen specificity is unknown.

Study-wide points: The clones with expansion before ART were dominant in the repertoire at all time points. Diversity measured after ART increased yet remained under transplant donor controls.

The sample consisted of unsorted PBMCs, taken just under 6.5 years after starting antiretroviral therapy. The source of this sequence is a woman aged 50 to 65 with HIV. The chain has TRBV29-1 and TRBJ1-1; D is unresolved. CDR3 region: CSVGRALTEAFF. CDR3 sequence (DNA): TGCAGCGTAGGCCGGGCCCTCACTGAAGCTTTCTTT.